This T cell receptor beta chain was sequenced for a study of T cells in women clearing cervical HPV infection. Study-wide points: Each sample's T-cell count was unknown, possibly confounding richness.

With respect to this clone: Its target is unknown. Coverage ceases 3 residues before the CDR3 finishes, and the germline J gene fills in the end.

V was clipped by 4 bases and J by 2 bases; unmatched bases: 7. The CDR3 is 16 amino acids. The germline V gene encodes CDR1 SGHTA and CDR2 FQGTGA. The data were produced by immunoSEQ multiplex PCR, yet TCRdb's version contains in-frame clones alone and is incomplete. This sample contains about 23,000 clones. MY09/MY11 PCR detected cervical HPV DNA; dot-blot assigned genotypes. Specimen: blood buffy coat. J is TRBJ2-5 and V is TRBV7-3; TRBD1 aligns across 10 bases. The clonotype was recovered from a woman between 18 and 69 years old with a cervical HPV16 infection that either progressed to CIN3+ or cleared (not recorded which). The sequenced part of the CDR3 DNA is TGTGCCAGCAGCTGCCCGGGACAGGGGACGCAAGAGACC. It encodes CASSCPGQGTQET. The CDR3 reads in full as CASSCPGQGTQETQYF.